This T cell receptor beta chain is drawn from a study of PD-1 blockade in mismatch repair-deficient tumors. On the study more broadly: All were previously treated, progressing patients with 12 mismatch repair-deficient cancer types.

Per germline, CDR1 LNHDA and CDR2 SQIVND (reference sequence). Losses at the gene ends were 7 bases for V and 1 base for J; bases not matched to a gene: 7. This CDR3 region has 15 residues. Every patient had mismatch repair deficiency by PCR or immunohistochemistry. A few pembrolizumab responders had their TCRs sequenced. Study-level results: Rapid post-treatment expansion, then contraction, generally preceding radiologic response, marked tumor-resident clones.

In the case of this clone: The antigen remains undetermined.

The data were produced by immunoSEQ multiplex PCR, yet TCRdb's version contains in-frame clones alone and is incomplete. The profile shows 45,000 to 60,000 clones, roughly three quarters of them singletons. This TCR was sampled from an adult with mismatch repair-deficient cancer. Sample: peripheral blood, taken 4 weeks after starting pembrolizumab. The chain is built from TRBV19 and TRBJ2-1; 7 positions agree with TRBD2. The CDR3 loop is CASKEGGRSYNEQFF. CDR3 nucleotides: TGTGCCAGTAAGGAGGGAGGGCGGTCCTACAATGAGCAGTTCTTC.